Ten or more counts support the clone carrying this T cell receptor (beta chain). What it binds is not known. This specimen belongs to a study of spatial heterogeneity in lung cancer. General study points: Mutation tallies in tumors tracked expanded intratumoral alpha and beta TCR counts.

TCRdb called the 5' RACE reads again in MiXCR, with one record for every CDR3 protein. The sample shows about 22,000 distinct CDR3 sequences, under 9% of them seen only once. CDR3 size: 17 residues. Regarding time point: sample taken at primary tumor resection. Samples were donated by 72 untreated early-stage non-small cell lung cancer patients. Unsorted whole RNA of tumor, nontumor lung or frozen PBMC was sequenced. This clonotype was sampled from a male donor with early-stage non-small cell lung cancer. This rearrangement joins TRBV3-2 to TRBJ2-1; the tabulated D call, TRBD2, remains unverified against the DNA. TRBV3-2 is given as a pseudogene. Sequencing used lung tumor tissue, obtained at surgery. CDR3 sequence (DNA): TGTGCCAGCAGCCAAGGGACTAGCGGGACCTCCTACAATGAGCAGTTCTTC. The encoded protein is CASSQGTSGTSYNEQFF.